This passage covers 3 T cell receptor beta chains from one sample sequenced in a study of T-cell reconstitution after alpha-beta-depleted transplantation in children (dated by TCRdb to 2016 to 2017). The library came from PCR. Instrument on record: Illumina HiSeq 2500. To normalize quantification of the TCRbeta repertoire, the TCR libraries were built with molecular barcoding that relied on unique molecular identifiers. The raw public reads went through TCRdb reprocessing: fastp at Q25, MiXCR clone calling, in-frame beta chains kept. Under each unique CDR3 protein, matching rows form one entry showing the most common genes and DNA. Here the sample has 200,000 to 250,000 distinct CDR3 sequences; approximately 9% occur a single time. The leading ten clones occupy around 6.2% of the sample. The starting material was PBMCs from the stem cell graft donor, obtained from the stem cell graft. These receptors were collected from a human donor who donated a stem cell graft to a child with acute lymphoblastic leukemia.

Ten or more counts support this clonotype. This chain joins TRBV5-1 and TRBJ1-1, with no clear D. The CDR3 has 14 amino acids. Germline V gene sequence: CDR1 SGHRS, CDR2 YFSETQ. V was trimmed by 0 bases and J by 4 bases, leaving 10 bases between them. The CDR3 here is CASSLGQEGTEAFF. The DNA for the CDR3 is TGCGCCAGCAGCTTGGGGCAGGAGGGCACTGAAGCTTTCTTT.

This clonotype was observed a handful of times. This sequence joins TRBV27 and TRBJ2-5; D might be TRBD2 (5 bases). Trimming removed 4 bases at V and 0 bases at J, with 6 bases between. The CDR3 length is 13 residues. Looked up from germline, CDR1 is MNHEY and CDR2 is SMNVEV (reference sequence). The CDR3 DNA reads TGTGCCAGCAGTTCTAGCAACCAAGAGACCCAGTACTTC. Its protein product is CASSSSNQETQYF.

This clonotype showed up just a few times. The rearrangement links TRBV5-1 to TRBJ1-4, with 8 bases identical to TRBD1. This CDR3 comprises 17 residues. Germline V gene data show CDR1 as SGHRS and CDR2 as YFSETQ. Trimming cost V 4 bases and J 0 bases; bases outside gene matches: 8. This CDR3 reads CASSADRGPSTNEKLFF. The DNA of the CDR3 is TGCGCCAGCAGCGCAGACAGGGGTCCTTCAACTAATGAAAAACTGTTTTTT.